The entry below gives a single TCR beta chain sequence along with its context. The target antigen is unknown. V dropped 1 base and J dropped 0 bases, with 8 bases sitting between them. This CDR3 contains 14 residues. The V gene's germline CDR1 is SGHRS and CDR2 YFSETQ. This specimen belongs to a study of T cell responses to AZD1222 COVID-19 vaccine. Study outcomes and limitations: With two AZD1222 doses given, Spike-specific TCR breadth and depth both rose. Along spike, vaccine-associated CD4 TCRs were found throughout, with dominance at 160-218 and 743-854. Unmutated variant regions reportedly attract nearly half of all spike-specific TCRs.

Data came from immunoSEQ multiplex PCR; TCRdb stores just in-frame clones and leaves some out. The sample has approximately 150,000 clones; less than 90% are singletons. Sequenced material: peripheral blood, taken on day 0 of AZD1222 vaccination. This receptor was identified in an adult in good health. The V call is TRBV5-1, the J call TRBJ2-7; D possibly corresponds to TRBD2 (6 bases). The CDR3 DNA reads TGCGCCAGCAGCTTGACCGGGAGCTCCTACGAGCAGTACTTC. Residues: CASSLTGSSYEQYF.